The 12 T cell receptor beta chains in this list originate from one sample, sequenced in a study of human T cells and chemical hapten exposure. The time point was: pre-sensitization, week 0. Treatment defined: therapeutic diphenylcyclopropenone sensitization with weekly scalp DPC. TCRdb reanalysed the RACE reads using MiXCR and keeps one entry per CDR3 protein. The profile shows 300,000 to 450,000 distinct CDR3 sequences, approximately 5.8% of them singletons. Specimen: whole blood, collected in connection with sensitization to the hapten diphenylcyclopropenone (DPC). The origin of the receptors is a woman aged 18-35 years with alopecia areata. Some clones in this sample may be carry-over from other donors' samples.

The chain employs TRBV18 and TRBJ1-5; D not resolved. V was pared by 0 bases and J by 9 bases, with 9 bases between. Looked up from germline, CDR1 is KGHSH and CDR2 is LQKENI. CDR3 length: 13 amino acids. CDR3 nucleotides: TGTGCCAGCTCACCACCGGTAGGGAGGCCCCAGCATTTT. This sequence encodes CASSPPVGRPQHF.

In its sample, this clonotype was seen a few times. The gene calls are TRBV20-1 and TRBJ1-6, with D tentatively TRBD1 (5 bases). The CDR3 is 17 residues long. The germline CDR1 and CDR2 sequences are DFQATT and SNEGSKA (reference sequence). The ends were cut back, 0 bases at V and 6 bases at J, with 18 bases in the middle. CDR3 bases: TGCAGTGCTAGAGATCTCGATGGTGACAGTTTTAATTCACCCCTCCACTTT. Its protein is CSARDLDGDSFNSPLHF.

The chain recombines TRBV5-1 with TRBJ2-1; TRBD2 is a possible D gene (6 bases). This CDR3 has 16 residues. The ends were cut back, 1 base at V and 0 bases at J, with 11 bases in the middle. The germline CDR1 and CDR2 sequences are SGHRS and YFSETQ. The chain's CDR3 is CASSLSTDYSYNEQFF. CDR3 nucleotides: TGCGCCAGCAGCTTGTCGACGGACTACTCCTACAATGAGCAGTTCTTC.

This chain uses TRBV13 with TRBJ2-5, with 14 nucleotides matching TRBD2. CDR3 length: 17 amino acids. CDR1 is PRHDT and CDR2 is FYEKMQ in the germline V gene (reference sequence). The V segment lost 3 bases and the J segment 1 base; nucleotides outside the gene matches: 4. The CDR3 is CASSLETSGGAQETQYF. The CDR3 bases are TGTGCCAGCAGCTTGGAGACTAGCGGGGGGGCCCAAGAGACCCAGTACTTC. Looking up the rest from reference TRBV13 and TRBJ2-5 gives the full variable domain: AAGVIQSPRHLIKEKRETATLKCYPIPRHDTVYWYQQGPGQDPQFLISFYEKMQSDKGSIPDRFSAQQFSDYHSELNMSSLELGDSALYFCASSLETSGGAQETQYFGPGTRLLVL.

This clonotype appeared a few times. This sequence joins TRBV3-1 and TRBJ1-5; the D gene is possibly TRBD1 (6 bases). This CDR3 contains 15 residues. Germline V lookup: CDR1 LGHDT, CDR2 YNNKEL (reference sequence). V lost 1 base to trimming and J lost 3 bases, with 10 bases between them. CDR3 amino acids: CASSQADRPNQPQHF. CDR3 nucleotides: TGTGCCAGCAGCCAAGCGGACAGACCCAATCAGCCCCAGCATTTT.

This clonotype was counted between two and nine times. V usage is TRBV16 and J usage is TRBJ1-3, with TRBD1 as a possible D gene (5 bases). Germline V CDR1 and CDR2: KGHSY, FQNENV. This CDR3 contains 16 residues. The germline V and J ends were trimmed by 5 bases and 0 bases, with 14 bases remaining between them. CDR3 in amino acids: CASSARGMGSGNTIYF. The CDR3, as DNA: TGTGCCAGCAGCGCAAGGGGAATGGGCTCTGGAAACACCATATATTTT.

There are a few counts of this clonotype. The chain carries TRBV7-9 and TRBJ2-2, with 8 bases matching TRBD1. V dropped 6 bases and J dropped 8; count of bases not matched to a gene: 14. This CDR3 contains 16 residues. CDR1 and CDR2 from the germline V gene are SEHNR and FQNEAQ (reference sequence). The CDR3 DNA is TGTGCCAGCAGTCCAAAGGGACAGGCGCGAAGGGGGGAGCTGTTTTTT. Translation: CASSPKGQARRGELFF. Full variable domain (rest looked up from reference TRBV7-9 and TRBJ2-2): DTGVSQNPRHKITKRGQNVTFRCDPISEHNRLYWYRQTLGQGPEFLTYFQNEAQLEKSRLLSDRFSAERPKGSFSTLEIQRTEQGDSAMYLCASSPKGQARRGELFFGEGSRLTVL.

A few counts support this clonotype. The chain links TRBV18 to TRBJ2-1; possibly TRBD1 for D (5 bases). CDR3 length equals 16 residues. CDR1 KGHSH and CDR2 LQKENI come from the germline V gene. The V gene lost 6 bases and the J gene lost 0 bases, with 15 bases spanning the gap. CDR3 sequence: CASSHGHLSSYNEQFF. The CDR3 DNA reads as TGTGCCAGCTCCCACGGACATCTGAGCTCCTACAATGAGCAGTTCTTC.

This chain uses TRBV20-1 with TRBJ1-5; a weak D match, TRBD1 (5 bases). Trimming took off 6 bases at V and 6 bases at J, with 21 bases between the two ends. The CDR3 is 15 residues long. Germline lookup yields CDR1 DFQATT and CDR2 SNEGSKA (reference sequence). CDR3: CSARGGRVASQPQHF. The CDR3 nucleotides are TGCAGTGCCCGGGGCGGCAGGGTAGCAAGTCAGCCCCAGCATTTT.

The V and J genes are TRBV6-5 and TRBJ1-2, with a tentative D call TRBD1 (5 bases). The CDR3 runs 16 residues. V dropped 0 bases and J dropped 4 bases, with 15 bases sitting between them. Germline CDR1 is MNHEY and CDR2 is SVGAGI. CDR3 in amino acids: CASSYSNRGVGYGYTF. The CDR3 region has the DNA TGTGCCAGCAGTTACTCGAATAGGGGAGTTGGCTATGGCTACACCTTC.

This clonotype was recorded at least ten times. V usage is TRBV20-1 and J usage is TRBJ2-1, with D hard to call. The germline V gene encodes CDR1 DFQATT and CDR2 SNEGSKA (reference sequence). CDR3 length: 12 residues. Trimming pared 3 bases from V and 4 bases from J, leaving 7 bases between. The DNA for the CDR3 is TGCAGTGCTAGGCTTAATTACAATGAGCAGTTCTTC. It specifies CSARLNYNEQFF.

This clonotype was counted ten times or more. This chain uses TRBV5-4 with TRBJ1-1; perhaps TRBD1 as D (6 bases). There are 13 residues in the CDR3. Deletions cut 1 base from V and 9 bases from J, with 13 bases between. Germline assignment: CDR1 SGHNT and CDR2 YYREEE (reference sequence). The CDR3 region is CASSLNRDVKAFF. DNA for the CDR3: TGTGCCAGCAGCTTGAACAGGGACGTTAAAGCTTTCTTT.